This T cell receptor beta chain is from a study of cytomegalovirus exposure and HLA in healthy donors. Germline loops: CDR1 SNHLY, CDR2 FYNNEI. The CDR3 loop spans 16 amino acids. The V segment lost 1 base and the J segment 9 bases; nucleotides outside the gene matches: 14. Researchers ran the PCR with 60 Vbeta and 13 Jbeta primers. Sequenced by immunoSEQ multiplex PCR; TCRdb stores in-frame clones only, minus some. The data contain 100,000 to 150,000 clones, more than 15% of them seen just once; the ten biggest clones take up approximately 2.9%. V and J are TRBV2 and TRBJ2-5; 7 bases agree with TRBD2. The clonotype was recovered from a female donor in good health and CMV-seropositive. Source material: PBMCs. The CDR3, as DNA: TGTGCCAGCAGTGAAGGAGGTAGCGGGTGGAGGGAGGCCCAGTACTTC. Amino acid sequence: CASSEGGSGWREAQYF. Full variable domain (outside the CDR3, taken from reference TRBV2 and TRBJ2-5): EPEVTQTPSHQVTQMGQEVILRCVPISNHLYFYWYRQILGQKVEFLVSFYNNEISEKSEIFDDQFSVERPDGSNFTLKIRSTKLEDSAMYFCASSEGGSGWREAQYFGPGTRLLVL.